Following are 21 T cell receptor beta chains from one sample sequenced in a study of cytomegalovirus exposure and HLA in healthy donors. Primers included in the PCR were 60 Vbeta and 13 Jbeta primers. Clones were sequenced by immunoSEQ multiplex PCR, and TCRdb holds only the in-frame ones, with some missing. Of 150,000 to 200,000 clones in the sample, about 87% were seen once. Source material: PBMCs. The source is a woman younger than 35 in good health and CMV-seronegative.

The chain links TRBV7-9 to TRBJ1-6; a possible D gene is TRBD1 (5 bases). CDR3 length equals 15 residues. With 5 bases removed from V and 3 bases from J, the gap between germline ends came to 11 bases. CDR1 is SEHNR, CDR2 FQNEAQ, per germline (reference sequence). As DNA, the CDR3 is TGTGCCAGCAGCGGACAAGGCTACTATAATTCACCCCTCCACTTT. Amino acid sequence: CASSGQGYYNSPLHF.

This clone was seen a handful of times. The rearrangement joins TRBV6-1 to TRBJ2-7; D unclear. CDR1 is MNHNS, CDR2 SASEGT, per germline. V gave up 1 base and J gave up 0 bases, with 10 bases separating them. The CDR3 loop spans 15 amino acids. DNA of the CDR3: TGTGCCAGCAGTGAAGGCTGGAGCCTCTCCTACGAGCAGTACTTC. This gives the protein CASSEGWSLSYEQYF.

This clone is a singleton in its sample. The V call is TRBV6-6, the J call TRBJ2-5, with D possibly matching TRBD2 (6 bases). The CDR3 covers 14 residues. Between the trimmed V and J ends, which lost 0 bases and 1 base, there was a span of 6 bases. The germline gives CDR1 MNHNY, CDR2 SVGAGI (reference sequence). The CDR3 DNA follows: TGTGCCAGCAGTTACTCGCGGGGCCAAGAGACCCAGTACTTC. Protein: CASSYSRGQETQYF.

This clone was seen just once. The chain has TRBV7-2 and TRBJ1-5, with unresolved D. CDR3 length: 15 amino acids. Trimming took off 1 base at V and 1 base at J, with 8 bases between the two ends. Germline V gene data show CDR1 as SGHTA and CDR2 as FQGNSA. The CDR3 is CASSLVGNSNQPQHF. DNA for the CDR3: TGTGCCAGCAGCTTAGTCGGGAACAGCAATCAGCCCCAGCATTTT. Full variable domain (outside the CDR3, taken from reference TRBV7-2 and TRBJ1-5): GAGVSQSPSNKVTEKGKDVELRCDPISGHTALYWYRQSLGQGLEFLIYFQGNSAPDKSGLPSDRFSAERTGGSVSTLTIQRTQQEDSAVYLCASSLVGNSNQPQHFGDGTRLSIL.

The V gene is TRBV6-6, the J gene TRBJ2-7; unclear D gene. CDR1 MNHNY and CDR2 SVGAGI come from the germline V gene (reference sequence). V gave up 2 bases and J gave up 3 bases, with 8 bases separating them. The CDR3 runs to 13 residues. The CDR3 bases are TGTGCCAGCAGTTACGGCAAACGCTACGAGCAGTACTTC. Its protein is CASSYGKRYEQYF.

This chain uses TRBV7-9 with TRBJ2-2; 7 bases match TRBD1. The CDR3 length is 15 residues. V lost 6 bases and J lost 7; bases outside the gene matches: 11. Per germline, CDR1 SEHNR and CDR2 FQNEAQ (reference sequence). CDR3 sequence (DNA): TGTGCCAGCAGTCGAAGACAGGGCGAAGGCGGGGAGCTGTTTTTT. Its translation is CASSRRQGEGGELFF.

The rearrangement joins TRBV28 to TRBJ2-1; possibly TRBD1 for D (6 bases). Germline-derived CDR1 and CDR2 are MDHEN and SYDVKM. The CDR3 spans 17 residues. The ends were cut back, 4 bases at V and 2 bases at J, with 18 bases in the middle. The CDR3 nucleotides are TGTGCCAGCAGTTGGGTGGACAGCCCCATTACCTACAATGAGCAGTTCTTC. Protein sequence: CASSWVDSPITYNEQFF.

J is TRBJ1-2 and V is TRBV7-8; 10 nucleotides align to TRBD1. The CDR3 extends over 15 amino acids. Germline lookup yields CDR1 SGHVS and CDR2 FQNEAQ. V lost 4 bases and J lost 8; bases outside the gene matches: 10. The DNA of the CDR3 is TGTGCCAGCAGCTCGGCCGGGACAGGGGTTCAGGGCTACACCTTC. It specifies CASSSAGTGVQGYTF.

This chain uses TRBV4-2 with TRBJ2-2; 10 bases are a match to TRBD1. This CDR3 is built from 16 residues. V was pared by 4 bases and J by 5 bases, with 7 bases of the junction left unmatched. Germline CDR1 is LGHNA and CDR2 is YNFKEQ. CDR3 in amino acids: CASSRQGAENTGELFF. CDR3 coding DNA: TGTGCCAGCAGCCGACAGGGGGCTGAGAATACCGGGGAGCTGTTTTTT.

The J gene is TRBJ2-7, the V gene TRBV7-9; 7 positions agree with TRBD1. The V and J ends lost 10 bases and 3 bases, in that order; junction bases with no gene match: 9. From germline, CDR1 is SEHNR and CDR2 FQNEAQ (reference sequence). This CDR3 is built from 13 residues. The CDR3 DNA reads as TGTGCCATCGGCCGGGACAGCTACTACGAGCAGTACTTC. Translated: CAIGRDSYYEQYF.

The chain links TRBV7-9 to TRBJ1-4, with D unresolved. V lost 3 bases to trimming and J lost 12 bases, with 11 bases between them. This CDR3 contains 12 residues. Germline V gene sequence: CDR1 SEHNR, CDR2 FQNEAQ (reference sequence). CDR3 loop: CASSFRSSELFF. CDR3 in DNA: TGTGCCAGCAGCTTTCGGAGTAGCGAACTGTTTTTT.

V usage is TRBV10-3 and J usage is TRBJ2-2, with 8 bases lining up with TRBD2. This CDR3 has 15 amino acids. Looked up from germline, CDR1 is ENHRY and CDR2 is SYGVKD. Unmatched junction bases numbered 2, after V lost 5 bases and J lost 0 bases. CDR3 loop: CAISLAGPNTGELFF. CDR3 nucleotides: TGTGCCATCAGTTTAGCGGGACCGAACACCGGGGAGCTGTTTTTT.

The chain couples TRBV6-1 to TRBJ2-7, with D uncertain. The CDR3 totals 14 residues. V was cut by 2 bases and J by 2 bases, with 10 bases left in between. Germline V gene sequence: CDR1 MNHNS, CDR2 SASEGT. CDR3 protein: CASSEYGTTYEQYF. The CDR3 DNA follows: TGTGCCAGCAGTGAATACGGCACTACCTACGAGCAGTACTTC.

This chain links TRBV4-3 with TRBJ2-3; the D gene is possibly TRBD2 (6 bases). CDR1 LGHNA and CDR2 YSLEER come from the germline V gene. The V end was cut by 1 base, the J end by 7 bases, with 12 bases between. The CDR3 spans 14 residues. CDR3 residues: CASSQVRERHTQYF. The CDR3 region has the DNA TGCGCCAGCAGCCAAGTGCGGGAACGACATACGCAGTATTTT.

This chain connects TRBV5-4 to TRBJ2-7, with TRBD2 identical over 8 bases. The junction had 7 bases not matched to a gene; V was cut back by 4 bases and J by 4 bases. This CDR3 is 14 amino acids long. CDR1 is SGHNT and CDR2 is YYREEE in the germline V gene (reference sequence). The CDR3 nucleotides are TGTGCCAGCAGCCACCCGGCGGGGGGTTACGAGCAGTACTTC. Its translation is CASSHPAGGYEQYF.

In its sample, this clone was seen once. The rearrangement joins TRBV27 to TRBJ2-2; TRBD1 aligns across 9 bases. CDR1 MNHEY and CDR2 SMNVEV come from the germline V gene (reference sequence). The length of the CDR3 is 18 residues. J was trimmed by 6 bases and V by 2 bases; bases with no gene match: 13. CDR3: CASSLSPPYRGRSGELFF. The CDR3 coding sequence is TGTGCCAGCAGTTTAAGCCCCCCCTACAGGGGGCGGTCCGGGGAGCTGTTTTTT.

The rearrangement links TRBV7-8 to TRBJ2-3, with 7 bases that match TRBD1. CDR1 is SGHVS and CDR2 is FQNEAQ in the germline V gene. This CDR3 comprises 16 residues. The V gene end was trimmed by 2 bases and the J gene end by 0 bases; junction bases not matched to a gene: 5. The CDR3 sequence is CASSLRQGPSTDTQYF. CDR3 sequence (DNA): TGTGCCAGCAGCTTAAGACAGGGCCCTAGCACAGATACGCAGTATTTT. The whole variable domain, filled in from reference TRBV7-8 and TRBJ2-3, reads GAGVSQSPRYKVAKRGQDVALRCDPISGHVSLFWYQQALGQGPEFLTYFQNEAQLDKSGLPSDRFFAERPEGSVSTLKIQRTQQEDSAVYLCASSLRQGPSTDTQYFGPGTRLTVL.

CDR3 DNA sequence: TGCGCCAGCAGCCAAGGGGTTCGCGGCTATGGCTACACCTTC. This sequence encodes CASSQGVRGYGYTF. V usage is TRBV4-1 and J usage is TRBJ1-2; D call uncertain. The CDR3 has 14 residues. The V gene lost 1 base and the J gene lost 4 bases, with 10 bases spanning the gap. CDR1 is MGHRA, CDR2 YSYEKL, per germline.

This chain links TRBV28 with TRBJ2-7; 8 nucleotides agree with TRBD1. V shed 3 bases, J shed 4 bases, and the junction held 8 bases outside the gene matches. Looked up from germline, CDR1 is MDHEN and CDR2 is SYDVKM. The CDR3 is made up of 15 amino acids. CDR3 in amino acids: CASSLTDRDMYEQYF. The DNA of the CDR3 is TGTGCCAGCAGTTTGACGGACAGGGATATGTACGAGCAGTACTTC.

This sequence joins TRBV7-9 and TRBJ1-4; D not certain. Germline CDR1 and CDR2: SEHNR and FQNEAQ (reference sequence). The V end was cut by 5 bases, the J end by 8 bases, with 12 bases between. The CDR3 runs to 13 residues. The CDR3 DNA sequence: TGTGCCAGCAGCATTCAAGCGGCCGAAAAACTGTTTTTT. It encodes CASSIQAAEKLFF.

In this sample, this clone turned up once. The gene calls are TRBV7-9 and TRBJ2-7; 10 bases line up with TRBD2. V dropped 5 bases and J dropped 4; count of bases not matched to a gene: 8. CDR1 is SEHNR, CDR2 FQNEAQ, per germline (reference sequence). This CDR3 has 15 residues. This CDR3 is CASSVSSGSRYEQYF. The CDR3 DNA reads TGTGCCAGCAGCGTTTCTAGCGGGAGTAGGTACGAGCAGTACTTC.